Below, 25 T cell receptor beta chains from the same sample are listed, as sequenced in a study of cytomegalovirus exposure and HLA in healthy donors. The PCR made use of 60 Vbeta and 13 Jbeta primers. The repertoire was sequenced with immunoSEQ multiplex PCR; TCRdb's copy has only in-frame clones and lacks some. The sample lists 60,000 to 75,000 clones, around 89% occurring once. Sequencing was done on a sample of PBMCs. The receptors stem from a woman aged 25 to 39 in good health and CMV-seropositive.

The genes are TRBV10-2 and TRBJ2-1; 9 bases are shared with TRBD2. CDR1 and CDR2 from the germline V gene are WSHSY and SAAADI. J lost 1 base, V lost 2 bases, and 3 bases had no gene match. This CDR3 contains 16 residues. The CDR3 loop is CASSEPSGRSYNEQFF. In DNA, the CDR3 is TGCGCCAGCAGTGAGCCCAGCGGGAGGTCCTACAATGAGCAGTTCTTC.

The chain employs TRBV5-4 and TRBJ2-1; 11 positions match TRBD2. Trimming took 2 bases from V and 10 from J; bases not matched to a gene: 5. The CDR3 is made up of 14 amino acids. Per germline, CDR1 SGHNT and CDR2 YYREEE (reference sequence). CDR3 bases: TGTGCCAGCAGCTTTCTACTAGCGGGAGACGAGCAGTTCTTC. Its translation: CASSFLLAGDEQFF.

This rearrangement joins TRBV25-1 to TRBJ1-2; a weak D match, TRBD1 (6 bases). Germline V gene data show CDR1 as MGHDK and CDR2 as SYGVNS. The V and J ends lost 6 bases and 2 bases respectively, with 13 bases between them. This CDR3 contains 14 residues. The CDR3 here is CASRNSGVNYGYTF. The CDR3 bases are TGTGCCAGCAGGAATTCAGGGGTGAACTATGGCTACACCTTC.

The gene calls are TRBV27 and TRBJ1-5; tentative D call: TRBD1 (6 bases). This CDR3 has 14 residues. The V end was cut by 1 base, the J end by 5 bases, with 9 bases between. Germline V gene data show CDR1 as MNHEY and CDR2 as SMNVEV (reference sequence). The CDR3 protein is CASSLWAGDQPQHF. CDR3 sequence (DNA): TGTGCCAGCAGTTTATGGGCAGGGGATCAGCCCCAGCATTTT.

This clone was observed a handful of times. The gene calls are TRBV27 and TRBJ2-7; TRBD2 matches at 9 bases. CDR3 size: 15 residues. The V gene's germline CDR1 is MNHEY and CDR2 SMNVEV (reference sequence). With 6 bases clipped from V and 2 bases from J, the junction kept 8 bases outside the gene matches. This CDR3 is CASSPRLAVAYEQYF. CDR3 sequence (DNA): TGTGCCAGCAGCCCGAGACTAGCGGTGGCCTACGAGCAGTACTTC.

CDR3 nucleotide sequence: TGTGCCAGTCAGGACAGGGGGCATTATGGCTACACCTTC. Amino acid sequence: CASQDRGHYGYTF. This chain links TRBV19 with TRBJ1-2; TRBD1 matches 11 bases. This CDR3 is 13 amino acids long. With 8 bases clipped from V and 5 bases from J, the junction kept 4 bases outside the gene matches. Germline V gene data show CDR1 as LNHDA and CDR2 as SQIVND (reference sequence).

The chain links TRBV18 to TRBJ2-6; tentative D call: TRBD1 (6 bases). With 2 bases removed from V and 2 bases from J, the gap between germline ends came to 13 bases. CDR1 and CDR2 from the germline V gene are KGHSH and LQKENI. This CDR3 is 17 amino acids long. This CDR3 reads CASSPERGWAGANVLTF. In nucleotides, the CDR3 is TGTGCCAGCTCACCAGAGAGGGGGTGGGCTGGGGCCAACGTCCTGACTTTC.

The chain is built from TRBV2 and TRBJ1-3; 7 positions agree with TRBD1. Trimming took 1 base from V and 1 from J; bases not matched to a gene: 7. The CDR3 has 17 residues. Germline V gives CDR1 SNHLY, CDR2 FYNNEI. For the CDR3, the DNA is TGTGCCAGCAGTGAAGTAGGGACAGACCGATCTGGAAACACCATATATTTT. This gives the protein CASSEVGTDRSGNTIYF.

This clone has just one count. The chain combines TRBV15 with TRBJ2-1; 8 bases are a match to TRBD2. The CDR3 has 16 residues. Germline-derived CDR1 and CDR2 are LNHNV and YYDKDF (reference sequence). V was clipped by 0 bases and J by 7 bases; unmatched bases: 8. The CDR3 sequence: CATSRDWTSRRNEQFF. CDR3 in DNA: TGTGCCACCAGCAGAGATTGGACTAGCCGTCGGAATGAGCAGTTCTTC.

V and J are TRBV28 and TRBJ1-2, with TRBD1 as a possible D gene (5 bases). Germline lookup yields CDR1 MDHEN and CDR2 SYDVKM. V lost 3 bases and J lost 7, with 12 bases in between. The CDR3 sequence is 13 residues long. The DNA of the CDR3 is TGTGCCAGCAGTTTGGCAGGGAAGATTGGCTACACCTTC. This codes for CASSLAGKIGYTF.

The CDR3 DNA reads as TGTGCCAGTAGTATTGGGAGTGCCGGGTATAGAGGTGAGCAGTTCTTC. This encodes CASSIGSAGYRGEQFF. The chain recombines TRBV19 with TRBJ2-1; D perhaps matches TRBD2 (5 bases). Looked up from germline, CDR1 is LNHDA and CDR2 is SQIVND (reference sequence). This CDR3 is built from 16 residues. The V gene lost 3 bases and the J gene lost 9 bases, with 21 bases spanning the gap.

The rearrangement links TRBV5-1 to TRBJ2-4; TRBD2 aligns across 15 bases. There are 18 residues in the CDR3. Germline V gene lookup returns CDR1 SGHRS and CDR2 YFSETQ. Trimming at V came to 2 bases and at J to 1 base, leaving 4 bases not matched to a gene. The DNA for the CDR3 is TGCGCCAGCAGCTTTGGACTAGCGGGAGGGGAGGCCAAAAACATTCAGTACTTC. It translates to CASSFGLAGGEAKNIQYF. Full variable domain (remainder filled in from reference TRBV5-1 and TRBJ2-4): KAGVTQTPRYLIKTRGQQVTLSCSPISGHRSVSWYQQTPGQGLQFLFEYFSETQRNKGNFPGRFSGRQFSNSRSEMNVSTLELGDSALYLCASSFGLAGGEAKNIQYFGAGTRLSVL.

This clone was picked up one time. This chain uses TRBV28 with TRBJ2-6; 9 bases line up with TRBD2. V dropped 2 bases and J dropped 1; count of bases not matched to a gene: 12. This CDR3 has 20 residues. Germline CDR1 is MDHEN and CDR2 is SYDVKM. In DNA form, the CDR3 reads TGTGCCAGCAGTTTAGAGAGGGGGGGACTAGCCGATTCTGGGGCCAACGTCCTGACTTTC. Its protein product is CASSLERGGLADSGANVLTF.

The V and J genes are TRBV5-1 and TRBJ1-4; D possibly corresponds to TRBD1 (6 bases). The CDR3 extends over 15 amino acids. V shed 4 bases and J shed 8 bases, with 18 bases lying between them. CDR1 SGHRS and CDR2 YFSETQ come from the germline V gene. The chain's CDR3 is CASSPNGGLLEKLFF. The DNA for the CDR3 is TGCGCCAGCAGCCCAAACGGGGGGCTATTGGAAAAACTGTTTTTT.

This sequence joins TRBV2 and TRBJ2-1; possible D gene TRBD2, 5 bases. Looked up from germline, CDR1 is SNHLY and CDR2 is FYNNEI. The CDR3 covers 13 residues. V shed 5 bases and J shed 10 bases, with 15 bases lying between them. The CDR3 protein is CASSPGSRGEQFF. CDR3 nucleotides: TGTGCCAGCAGTCCCGGATCTCGGGGAGAGCAGTTCTTC.

V is TRBV10-3 and J is TRBJ2-3, with 13 positions matching TRBD2. This CDR3 spans 16 amino acids. Germline-derived CDR1 and CDR2 are ENHRY and SYGVKD. With V trimmed by 6 bases and J by 2 bases, 5 bases remained unmatched. The CDR3 nucleotides read TGTGCCATCAGCCTCGGGACTAGCGGGGACACAGATACGCAGTATTTT. Protein product: CAISLGTSGDTDTQYF.

The chain carries TRBV4-1 and TRBJ2-7, with TRBD1 matching 9 bases. Germline CDR1 reads MGHRA; CDR2 reads YSYEKL. With V trimmed by 3 bases and J by 0 bases, 6 bases remained unmatched. This CDR3 comprises 16 residues. The chain's CDR3 is CASSQAGTGFSYEQYF. The CDR3, as DNA: TGCGCCAGCAGCCAGGCCGGGACAGGGTTCTCCTACGAGCAGTACTTC.

V gene TRBV20-1 combines with J gene TRBJ1-1; tentatively, D is TRBD1 (5 bases). Germline CDR1 reads DFQATT; CDR2 reads SNEGSKA (reference sequence). CDR3 length: 11 amino acids. The germline V and J ends were trimmed by 6 bases and 7 bases, with 12 bases remaining between them. This CDR3 is CSARFGGEAFF. CDR3 in DNA: TGCAGTGCCCGCTTCGGGGGTGAAGCTTTCTTT.

This clone was seen a few times. J is TRBJ1-1 and V is TRBV2, with D perhaps matching TRBD1 (6 bases). Germline V lookup: CDR1 SNHLY, CDR2 FYNNEI. CDR3 size: 15 residues. Trimming took 0 bases from V and 1 from J, leaving 9 bases between them. CDR3 amino acids: CASSEARTENTEAFF. The CDR3 bases are TGTGCCAGCAGTGAAGCTCGGACAGAGAACACTGAAGCTTTCTTT.

V gene TRBV5-4 combines with J gene TRBJ1-6; no clear D. The length of the CDR3 is 14 residues. The germline V gene encodes CDR1 SGHNT and CDR2 YYREEE (reference sequence). Deletions cut 0 bases from V and 7 bases from J, with 8 bases between. CDR3 loop: CASSLEHPNSPLHF. The CDR3 DNA reads TGTGCCAGCAGCTTGGAGCACCCGAATTCACCCCTCCACTTT.

The rearrangement uses TRBV5-1 and TRBJ1-2; 7 nucleotides agree with TRBD1. CDR1 and CDR2 (germline): SGHRS, YFSETQ. This CDR3 is 16 amino acids long. V was pared by 0 bases and J by 3 bases, with 8 bases of the junction left unmatched. Written as DNA, the CDR3 is TGCGCCAGCAGCTTGGAGATTAGGCAGGGGGACTATGGCTACACCTTC. Amino acids: CASSLEIRQGDYGYTF.

The chain carries TRBV27 and TRBJ2-5; 12 positions match TRBD2. The V and J ends lost 2 bases and 3 bases, in that order; junction bases with no gene match: 19. The germline V gene encodes CDR1 MNHEY and CDR2 SMNVEV (reference sequence). CDR3 length: 21 amino acids. CDR3: CASSLIGGASGRASEEETQYF. CDR3 in DNA: TGTGCCAGCAGTTTAATAGGAGGGGCTAGCGGGAGGGCCTCCGAAGAAGAGACCCAGTACTTC.

The genes are TRBV5-1 and TRBJ2-5, with TRBD2 as a possible D gene (5 bases). The CDR3 totals 14 residues. V was cut by 2 bases and J by 1 base, with 9 bases left in between. Germline CDR1 and CDR2: SGHRS and YFSETQ. As DNA, the CDR3 is TGCGCCAGCAGCTTAGAGGGCCTCCAAGAGACCCAGTACTTC. Translated, it gives CASSLEGLQETQYF.

V is TRBV19 and J is TRBJ1-6; 7 bases align to TRBD1. J was trimmed by 4 bases and V by 10 bases; bases with no gene match: 4. The CDR3 is 13 amino acids. Germline CDR1 LNHDA, CDR2 SQIVND (reference sequence). CDR3 sequence: CATRDRYNSPLHF. As DNA, the CDR3 is TGTGCCACTCGGGACAGATATAATTCACCCCTCCACTTT.

This clone was found once. V gene TRBV9 combines with J gene TRBJ1-1, with a weak D call TRBD1 (6 bases). The V and J ends lost 0 bases and 7 bases respectively, with 19 bases between them. The germline CDR1 and CDR2 sequences are SGDLS and YYNGEE. The CDR3 sequence is 16 residues long. In DNA form, the CDR3 reads TGTGCCAGCAGCGTAGGGCTAGGGGGAAAGAGGATTGAAGCTTTCTTT. It encodes CASSVGLGGKRIEAFF.